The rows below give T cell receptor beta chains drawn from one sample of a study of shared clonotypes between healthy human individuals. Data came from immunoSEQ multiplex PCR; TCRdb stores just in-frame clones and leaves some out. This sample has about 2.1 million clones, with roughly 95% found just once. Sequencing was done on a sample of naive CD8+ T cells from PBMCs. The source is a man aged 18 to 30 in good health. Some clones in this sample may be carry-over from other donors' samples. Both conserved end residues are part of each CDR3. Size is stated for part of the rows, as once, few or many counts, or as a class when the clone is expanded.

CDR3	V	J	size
CASSLHKNYGYTF	TRBV28	TRBJ1-2	.
CASSRGVRETQYF	TRBV13	TRBJ2-5	.
CASSSLKTGRDREKLFF	TRBV5-8	TRBJ1-4	.
CASSSRWTSGRQYEQYF	TRBV5-6	.	.
CASSLTRGTYEQYF	TRBV7-9	.	.
CSVLKVGGDEQYF	TRBV29-1	TRBJ2-7	.
CASSLGTRGSIQYF	TRBV7-9	TRBJ2-4	.
CASSQPSRTGKATNEKLFF	TRBV4-2	TRBJ1-4	.
CASSPQTEGSPLHF	TRBV6-1	TRBJ1-6	once
CASSAPGDTEAFF	TRBV9	TRBJ1-1	.
CASSFGTSGIEQYF	TRBV13	TRBJ2-7	.
CASSSPPEGAGEQYF	TRBV13	TRBJ2-7	.
CASSLGVGTDTQYF	TRBV7-3	TRBJ2-3	.
CASSLDGFSYEQYF	TRBV5-1	TRBJ2-7	once
CASSWGTNTGELFF	TRBV4-2	TRBJ2-2	.
CASSQPGVGNNEQFF	TRBV4-2	TRBJ2-1	.
CAWGGDLIQQGQFF	TRBV30	TRBJ2-1	.
CASSPKLGPGGTQYF	TRBV28	TRBJ2-5	.
CASSDRLAANTGELFF	TRBV7-6	TRBJ2-2	.
CASSLAAEQETQYF	TRBV5-8	TRBJ2-5	.
CASSPPAVSPGQETQYF	TRBV7-9	TRBJ2-5	.
CASSPGTSGSPDTQYF	TRBV28	TRBJ2-3	.
CASSTVANQETQYF	TRBV19	TRBJ2-5	.
CASSPDLGTGVYEQYF	TRBV27	TRBJ2-7	.
CASSYDPPGADTQYF	TRBV5-5	TRBJ2-3	.
CASTAIPGLKQETQYF	TRBV5-4	TRBJ2-5	.
CASSVAGGGQPQHF	TRBV9	TRBJ1-5	.
CASSIVKGGNTEAFF	TRBV19	TRBJ1-1	.
CASSQTPGTGRNEQYF	TRBV4-1	TRBJ2-7	once
CASRIRQGQETQYF	TRBV6-5	TRBJ2-5	.
CASSLVVRPPYEQYF	TRBV7-2	TRBJ2-7	.
CASSVTGQGSTEAFF	TRBV9	TRBJ1-1	.
CASSFGTAYEQYF	TRBV5-1	TRBJ2-7	.
CASSRQGAANQPQHF	TRBV28	TRBJ1-5	.
CASSLSDPDTQYF	TRBV27	TRBJ2-3	.
CASRTDEDTQYF	TRBV7-9	TRBJ2-3	.
CASSIPTGAPKNIQYF	TRBV19	TRBJ2-4	.
CASGHWTGGTYEQYF	TRBV27	TRBJ2-7	.
CASNPGGGFETQYF	TRBV9	TRBJ2-5	.
CASILSGVGDGYTF	TRBV7-9	TRBJ1-2	.
CASSPSSGRASGELFF	TRBV7-8	TRBJ2-2	.
CASSEANRPSNQPQHF	TRBV6-1	TRBJ1-5	.
CASSQGNPGLVSYEQYF	TRBV14	TRBJ2-7	.
CASSLSFRAYGYTF	TRBV28	TRBJ1-2	.
CASSELAGGLTDTQYF	TRBV6-1	TRBJ2-3	.
CASSTTPEDRWGYGYTF	TRBV4-3	TRBJ1-2	.
CASADSMYEQYF	TRBV6-5	TRBJ2-7	.
CASSPSRGKVAGGEQFF	TRBV27	TRBJ2-1	.
CASSRTASYEQYF	TRBV25-1	TRBJ2-7	.